These 31 T cell receptor beta chains were all obtained from the same sample, sequenced in a study of neurological immune-mediated disorders. TCRdb ran MiXCR on the 5' RACE reads and lists one entry per CDR3 protein. The sample holds tens of thousands of distinct CDR3 sequences; around an eighth are singletons and the top ten take about 2.5%. Time point indicated: longitudinal time-point 2. Specimen: PBMCs. These receptors were taken from a woman in her thirties or forties in good health.

On this clonotype: It may be a read error: a sequence one base away is much more abundant. The chain combines TRBV19 with TRBJ1-1; 8 bases fit TRBD1. CDR1 and CDR2 (germline): LNHDA, SQIVND (reference sequence). This CDR3 comprises 15 residues. The CDR3 sequence: CASSSRGRMNTDAFF. CDR3 nucleotides: TGTGCCAGTAGTTCCAGGGGGCGGATGAACACTGACGCTTTCTTT. Drawing the rest from reference TRBV19 and TRBJ1-1, the complete variable domain is DGGITQSPKYLFRKEGQNVTLSCEQNLNHDAMYWYRQDPGQGLRLIYYSQIVNDFQKGDIAEGYSVSREKKESFPLTVTSAQKNPTAFYLCASSSRGRMNTDAFFGQGTRLTVV.

The table lists this clonotype with many counts. This chain connects TRBV24-1 to TRBJ2-7; 7 nucleotides match TRBD1. Trimming removed 9 bases from V and 2 bases from J; junction bases left unmatched: 3. Germline lookup yields CDR1 KGHDR and CDR2 SFDVKD. The CDR3 runs 12 residues. CDR3 sequence reads: CATGTATYEQYF. CDR3 DNA sequence: TGTGCCACCGGGACAGCCACCTACGAGCAGTACTTC.

This clonotype was picked up many times. The rearrangement links TRBV12-3 or TRBV12-4 to TRBJ1-1, with D possibly TRBD1 on 5 matching bases. The CDR3 has 14 residues. V was shortened by 3 bases and J by 4 bases, with 12 bases between the two germline ends. In DNA form, the CDR3 reads TGTGCCAGCAGTTTCCAGGGAAGGGGCACTGAAGCTTTCTTT. It specifies CASSFQGRGTEAFF.

This clonotype was observed at least ten times. The chain recombines TRBV6-2 or TRBV6-3 with TRBJ2-3; unclear D gene. Trimming shortened V by 2 bases and J by 4 bases, and 1 base separated the two germline ends. The CDR3 covers 11 residues. Germline V gene sequence: CDR1 MNHEY, CDR2 SVGEGT. CDR3 sequence reads: CASSYPDTQYF. The CDR3 DNA reads TGTGCCAGCAGTTACCCAGATACGCAGTATTTT.

This clonotype has ten or more counts. This sequence joins TRBV5-1 and TRBJ2-3; the match to TRBD2 covers 14 bases. From germline, CDR1 is SGHRS and CDR2 YFSETQ. V was clipped by 4 bases and J by 4 bases; unmatched bases: 5. The CDR3 has 16 amino acids. For the CDR3, the DNA is TGCGCCAGCAGCATAGGGACTAGCGGGAGCGCAGATACGCAGTATTTT. This translates into CASSIGTSGSADTQYF.

This clonotype was counted ten times or more. The chain uses TRBV5-1 and TRBJ2-7; 9 bases align to TRBD2. This CDR3 region has 16 residues. Per the germline V gene, CDR1 is SGHRS and CDR2 is YFSETQ. J gave up 4 bases and V 3 bases, and 11 bases lay outside the gene matches. The CDR3 coding sequence is TGCGCCAGCAGCTGGGGGGCAGCGGGAGGAAATTACGAGCAGTACTTC. Its protein is CASSWGAAGGNYEQYF.

The chain combines TRBV4-1 with TRBJ2-2; D unclear. CDR3 length equals 13 residues. Germline lookup yields CDR1 MGHRA and CDR2 YSYEKL. Trimming removed 4 bases at V and 7 bases at J, with 10 bases between. DNA for the CDR3: TGCGCCAGCAGCCGCATACGAAGCGGGGAGCTGTTTTTT. It translates to CASSRIRSGELFF.

At least ten counts were recorded for this clonotype. The CDR3: CASSESQGGAEKLFF. Written as DNA, the CDR3 is TGCGCCAGCAGTGAGTCCCAGGGAGGAGCCGAAAAACTGTTTTTT. The chain is built from TRBV10-1 and TRBJ1-4; the D gene is possibly TRBD1 (5 bases). CDR3 length: 15 residues. Trimming stripped 0 bases from V and 8 bases from J, with 13 bases between. CDR1 and CDR2 from the germline V gene are WNHNN and SYGVQD (reference sequence).

This clonotype was picked up many times. CDR3: CASSFLTESYEQYF. The CDR3, as DNA: TGTGCCAGCAGCTTTCTCACTGAATCCTACGAGCAGTACTTC. This sequence joins TRBV5-6 and TRBJ2-7; no definite D call. V lost 2 bases and J 1 base, leaving 10 bases between the germline ends. This CDR3 spans 14 amino acids. CDR1 SGHDT and CDR2 YYEEEE come from the germline V gene.

This clonotype was detected many times. The chain uses TRBV5-6 and TRBJ1-6; no reliable D call. The V end was cut by 3 bases, the J end by 0 bases, with 16 bases between. This CDR3 is built from 18 residues. Looked up from germline, CDR1 is SGHDT and CDR2 is YYEEEE. In DNA form, the CDR3 reads TGTGCCAGCAGCTCCTATTCGGCGGGTAGCTCCTATAATTCACCCCTCCACTTT. It codes for CASSSYSAGSSYNSPLHF.

This clonotype was observed at least ten times. The rearrangement links TRBV14 to TRBJ1-1, with D hard to call. Trimming took 2 bases from V and 0 from J, leaving 10 bases between them. Per the germline V gene, CDR1 is SGHDN and CDR2 is FVKESK. CDR3 size: 15 residues. The CDR3 DNA follows: TGTGCCAGCAGCCAAAGCCGGGGAATGAACACTGAAGCTTTCTTT. Residues: CASSQSRGMNTEAFF.

This clonotype was recorded many times. V and J are TRBV27 and TRBJ1-2, with 7 nucleotides matching TRBD1. Trimming cost V 2 bases and J 7 bases; bases outside gene matches: 7. CDR1 is MNHEY, CDR2 SMNVEV, per germline (reference sequence). CDR3 length: 14 residues. The CDR3 coding sequence is TGTGCCAGCAGTTTAGACAGGGTGGGAACTGGCTACACCTTC. Translated: CASSLDRVGTGYTF.

This clonotype has a count of ten or more. Since no conserved phenylalanine or tryptophan closes the CDR3, a read error is the likely cause. No DNA is shown, since the ends of the CDR3 on it are uncertain; the CDR3 is the one TCRdb lists. CDR3 sequence reads: CASSLALKSHGAWV. The chain links TRBV7-7 to TRBJ2-3; the listed D gene, TRBD1, was not tested against the DNA. The germline V gene has CDR1 SSHAT and CDR2 FNYEAQ (reference sequence). Both ends counted, the CDR3 spans 14 residues.

This clonotype was recorded many times. V gene TRBV9 combines with J gene TRBJ2-5; no definite D call. The length of the CDR3 is 15 residues. Trimming stripped 0 bases from V and 7 bases from J, with 16 bases between. In germline, CDR1 is SGDLS, CDR2 YYNGEE. The CDR3 coding sequence is TGTGCCAGCAGCGTAGACTACCGCCTCCATGGGACCCAGTACTTC. Amino acids: CASSVDYRLHGTQYF.

The chain combines TRBV7-8 with TRBJ2-3, with 11 nucleotides matching TRBD2. Germline V gene sequence: CDR1 SGHVS, CDR2 FQNEAQ. V was clipped by 6 bases and J by 3 bases; unmatched bases: 11. This CDR3 has 17 amino acids. The CDR3 DNA reads as TGTGCCAGCAGTGTAGGGTGGTCTAGCGGGGGGACAGATACGCAGTATTTT. Amino acids: CASSVGWSSGGTDTQYF.

At least ten counts were recorded for this clonotype. The chain recombines TRBV7-2 with TRBJ1-2, with 9 bases lining up with TRBD1. Trimming took 1 base from V and 6 from J; bases not matched to a gene: 12. The CDR3 spans 17 residues. Germline V gene data show CDR1 as SGHTA and CDR2 as FQGNSA. The CDR3 loop reads CASSLGGTGGIDNGYTF. In nucleotides, the CDR3 is TGTGCCAGCAGCTTAGGAGGTACAGGGGGCATCGATAATGGCTACACCTTC.

This clonotype was seen at least ten times. The V gene is TRBV5-5, the J gene TRBJ2-7, with 9 bases aligning to TRBD1. The CDR3 totals 14 residues. CDR1 and CDR2 (germline): SGHKS, YYEKEE (reference sequence). V lost 4 bases and J lost 9; bases outside the gene matches: 11. CDR3 amino acids: CASSPGTGSEGQYF. CDR3 sequence (DNA): TGTGCCAGCAGCCCGGGGACAGGGTCTGAGGGGCAGTACTTC.

A note on this clonotype: A much larger clonotype is one base distant, so this may be a read error. V usage is TRBV20-1 and J usage is TRBJ2-7, with D unresolved. The CDR3 is made up of 10 amino acids. V dropped 5 bases and J dropped 5 bases, with 7 bases sitting between them. Per the germline V gene, CDR1 is DFQATT and CDR2 is SNEGSKA (reference sequence). The CDR3 DNA is TGCAGTGCTTGGAAGAACGAGCAGTACTTC. Translated: CSAWKNEQYF.

This clonotype has a count of ten or more. V is TRBV11-3 and J is TRBJ2-5, with a possible D match to TRBD1 (5 bases). Germline CDR1 SGHNT, CDR2 YENEEA. V was clipped by 2 bases and J by 4 bases, with 14 bases between them. The CDR3 spans 15 residues. The CDR3 loop is CASSLTGRERETQYF. In DNA form, the CDR3 reads TGTGCCAGCAGCTTAACGGGCAGGGAACGAGAGACCCAGTACTTC.

This clonotype was picked up many times. The chain is built from TRBV20-1 and TRBJ2-5, with TRBD2 identical over 10 bases. Germline-derived CDR1 and CDR2 are DFQATT and SNEGSKA (reference sequence). The CDR3 contains 14 residues. J gave up 2 bases and V 0 bases, and 0 bases lay outside the gene matches. CDR3 sequence (DNA): TGCAGTGCTAGAGAGGGACTAGCGCAAGAGACCCAGTACTTC. Amino acids: CSAREGLAQETQYF.

CDR3 in amino acids: CAIRPPGLEQYF. In DNA form, the CDR3 reads TGTGCCATCAGACCCCCCGGGCTCGAGCAGTACTTC. The chain joins TRBV10-3 to TRBJ2-7; D gene uncertain. Trimming left V 6 bases short and J 6 bases short, with 12 bases between. Germline V gene sequence: CDR1 ENHRY, CDR2 SYGVKD. The CDR3 extends over 12 amino acids.

This clonotype was seen at least ten times. The rearrangement joins TRBV2 to TRBJ1-1; TRBD1 matches 7 bases. The CDR3 loop spans 14 amino acids. The ends lost 6 bases at V and 3 bases at J; junction bases unmatched: 7. Germline loops: CDR1 SNHLY, CDR2 FYNNEI. The CDR3 spells CASRRDRADTEAFF. CDR3 DNA sequence: TGTGCCAGCAGACGGGACAGAGCCGACACTGAAGCTTTCTTT. The whole variable domain, filled in from reference TRBV2 and TRBJ1-1, reads EPEVTQTPSHQVTQMGQEVILRCVPISNHLYFYWYRQILGQKVEFLVSFYNNEISEKSEIFDDQFSVERPDGSNFTLKIRSTKLEDSAMYFCASRRDRADTEAFFGQGTRLTVV.

This clonotype has at least ten counts. The chain recombines TRBV6-5 with TRBJ1-6; D unresolved. CDR1 and CDR2 from the germline V gene are MNHEY and SVGAGI. The ends were cut back, 0 bases at V and 7 bases at J, with 10 bases in the middle. CDR3 length: 15 amino acids. The CDR3 sequence: CASSYSSALNSPLHF. The CDR3 coding sequence is TGTGCCAGCAGTTACTCGTCAGCGTTAAATTCACCCCTCCACTTT.

This clonotype was observed at least ten times. The chain combines TRBV12-3 or TRBV12-4 with TRBJ2-7; D not resolved. The CDR3 is 12 amino acids. Between the trimmed V and J ends, which lost 4 bases and 1 base, there was a span of 5 bases. CDR3 sequence (DNA): TGTGCCAGCAGTTCGCCTTCCTACGAGCAGTACTTC. This codes for CASSSPSYEQYF.

This clonotype was seen ten or more times. The chain couples TRBV20-1 to TRBJ2-7; 13 bases are shared with TRBD2. Germline V gives CDR1 DFQATT, CDR2 SNEGSKA (reference sequence). The CDR3 length is 18 residues. V lost 5 bases and J lost 0; bases outside the gene matches: 13. The CDR3 coding sequence is TGCAGTGCTCCCGGGACTAGCGGGGTCCTCATAGGCTCCTACGAGCAGTACTTC. Translating it yields CSAPGTSGVLIGSYEQYF.

This clonotype appeared many times. This chain uses TRBV12-3 or TRBV12-4 with TRBJ1-1; no firm D call. The CDR3 is made up of 14 amino acids. V lost 3 bases and J 4 bases, leaving 12 bases between the germline ends. CDR3 in DNA: TGTGCCAGCAGTTTTCCCCTGAGAGGCACTGAAGCTTTCTTT. Translation gives CASSFPLRGTEAFF.

Ten or more counts support this clonotype. CDR3 amino acids: CASRRDLGTEAFF. In DNA form, the CDR3 reads TGTGCCAGCAGAAGGGATTTGGGCACTGAAGCTTTCTTT. The V call is TRBV6-2 or TRBV6-3, the J call TRBJ1-1; D unclear. V was pared by 6 bases and J by 4 bases, with 12 bases between. From germline, CDR1 is MNHEY and CDR2 SVGEGT. The CDR3 contains 13 residues.

This clonotype was found many times. The chain employs TRBV12-3 or TRBV12-4 and TRBJ2-5; 11 positions agree with TRBD2. J was trimmed by 5 bases and V by 8 bases; bases with no gene match: 10. The CDR3 has 15 amino acids. CDR3 region: CASGLTTSGAETQYF. The CDR3 DNA is TGTGCCAGCGGACTGACGACTAGCGGGGCGGAGACCCAGTACTTC.

The V call is TRBV6-6, the J call TRBJ2-1, with D tentatively TRBD1 (6 bases). The germline V gene has CDR1 MNHNY and CDR2 SVGAGI (reference sequence). V shed 5 bases and J shed 0 bases, with 8 bases lying between them. The CDR3 totals 14 residues. The CDR3 DNA follows: TGTGCCAGCAGTGGACAGTTCTCCTACAATGAGCAGTTCTTC. It specifies CASSGQFSYNEQFF.

This clonotype came up many times. The V and J genes are TRBV20-1 and TRBJ2-1; 7 positions match TRBD2. Trimming removed 3 bases from V and 2 bases from J; junction bases left unmatched: 10. CDR3 length: 16 residues. Germline loops: CDR1 DFQATT, CDR2 SNEGSKA (reference sequence). The CDR3 loop is CSASEGLLATYNEQFF. The CDR3 DNA reads as TGCAGTGCTAGCGAGGGGCTACTAGCGACCTACAATGAGCAGTTCTTC.

Many counts were recorded for this clonotype. CDR3 sequence reads: CASSKVGCGELFF. The DNA of the CDR3 is TGTGCCAGCAGCAAAGTCGGGTGCGGGGAGCTGTTTTTT. The genes are TRBV21-1 and TRBJ2-2. TRBV21-1 is noted as a pseudogene. The CDR3 runs to 13 residues.